Presented here are 18 T cell receptor beta chains from one specimen sequenced in a study of T cell repertoires in cytomegalovirus infection. TCRdb recomputed calls from the reads with MiXCR, one row per CDR3 protein. The sample lists approximately 500,000 distinct CDR3 sequences; more than 15% were seen once. The sequenced material came from CD8+ T cells from PBMCs. These TCRs come from a human donor in good health (CMV status not recorded). Some clones in this sample may be carry-over from other donors' samples.

This clonotype was detected many times. The chain is built from TRBV7-9 and TRBJ1-1; 10 nucleotides align to TRBD1. V lost 6 bases to trimming and J lost 4 bases; unmatched junction nucleotides: 8. This CDR3 is built from 15 residues. The germline gives CDR1 SEHNR, CDR2 FQNEAQ (reference sequence). The CDR3 here is CASRGGQGFGTEAFF. The CDR3 DNA sequence: TGTGCCAGCAGGGGGGGACAGGGGTTCGGCACTGAAGCTTTCTTT.

This clonotype has only a few counts. The chain has TRBV10-3 and TRBJ2-2; 10 bases fit TRBD1. This CDR3 has 15 amino acids. Germline loops: CDR1 ENHRY, CDR2 SYGVKD. With 8 bases clipped from V and 5 bases from J, the junction kept 8 bases outside the gene matches. CDR3 protein: CAIPDGQGGTGELFF. The CDR3 DNA reads TGTGCCATCCCTGATGGACAGGGGGGGACCGGGGAGCTGTTTTTT.

The CDR3, as DNA: TGTGCCAGCAGCTATAACAGGGAGGATTTAGTCGGCCCACGGGATGAAAAACTGTTTTTT. It is translated as CASSYNREDLVGPRDEKLFF. V usage is TRBV7-6 and J usage is TRBJ1-4, with a tentative D call TRBD1 (6 bases). The CDR3 sequence is 20 residues long. The germline V gene has CDR1 SGHVS and CDR2 FNYEAQ. Between the trimmed V and J ends, which lost 4 bases and 6 bases, there was a span of 30 bases.

This clonotype was counted a few times. The rearrangement links TRBV25-1 to TRBJ2-7; 7 bases agree with TRBD1. The V gene's germline CDR1 is MGHDK and CDR2 SYGVNS. The CDR3 runs to 15 residues. V lost 1 base, J lost 1 base, and 4 bases stayed unmatched. CDR3 coding DNA: TGTGCCAGCAGTGAATCCCGGGGACAGTCCTACGAGCAGTACTTC. Translating it yields CASSESRGQSYEQYF.

V gene TRBV4-2 combines with J gene TRBJ1-1; D is unclear. Deletions cut 1 base from V and 4 bases from J, with 7 bases between. Germline-derived CDR1 and CDR2 are LGHNA and YNFKEQ. The CDR3 sequence is 13 residues long. The CDR3 region is CASSQVSSTEAFF. The DNA of the CDR3 is TGTGCCAGCAGCCAAGTCTCGAGCACTGAAGCTTTCTTT.

This clonotype was observed a handful of times. The rearrangement uses TRBV2 and TRBJ1-1, with 10 nucleotides matching TRBD1. This CDR3 region has 15 residues. The germline V gene encodes CDR1 SNHLY and CDR2 FYNNEI. V shed 9 bases and J 5 bases; nucleotides not matched to a gene: 12. The CDR3 region is CARGSGTGDRTEAFF. DNA for the CDR3: TGTGCCAGGGGGTCCGGGACAGGGGATCGGACTGAAGCTTTCTTT.

This clonotype was seen a handful of times. This chain joins TRBV2 and TRBJ2-3; 9 bases fit TRBD2. The V gene end was trimmed by 1 base and the J gene end by 3 bases; junction bases not matched to a gene: 5. Germline lookup yields CDR1 SNHLY and CDR2 FYNNEI. The CDR3 totals 16 residues. The CDR3 protein is CASSEVGGGETDTQYF. The CDR3 DNA reads as TGTGCCAGCAGTGAAGTGGGCGGGGGGGAGACAGATACGCAGTATTTT.

This clonotype was seen at least ten times. The chain has TRBV2 and TRBJ1-4; D is ambiguous. CDR1 is SNHLY, CDR2 FYNNEI, per germline. The ends were cut back, 6 bases at V and 8 bases at J, with 19 bases in the middle. The CDR3 loop spans 15 amino acids. The CDR3 loop reads CASSSGLRTGEKLFF. CDR3 bases: TGTGCCAGCAGCTCAGGACTGAGGACGGGGGAAAAACTGTTTTTT. Complete variable domain (other parts from reference TRBV2 and TRBJ1-4): EPEVTQTPSHQVTQMGQEVILRCVPISNHLYFYWYRQILGQKVEFLVSFYNNEISEKSEIFDDQFSVERPDGSNFTLKIRSTKLEDSAMYFCASSSGLRTGEKLFFGSGTQLSVL.

This clonotype was counted many times. The chain joins TRBV6-2 or TRBV6-3 to TRBJ1-1; TRBD1 matches 8 bases. Germline V gene data show CDR1 as MNHEY and CDR2 as SVGEGT. Trimming cost V 6 bases and J 0 bases; bases outside gene matches: 9. There are 16 residues in the CDR3. The CDR3 loop is CASSRTGGPMNTEAFF. DNA for the CDR3: TGTGCCAGCAGCCGAACAGGGGGACCTATGAACACTGAAGCTTTCTTT.

This clonotype was seen many times. The J gene is TRBJ1-2, the V gene TRBV12-3 or TRBV12-4; weak D call: TRBD1 (5 bases). V lost 4 bases, J lost 4 bases, and 19 bases lay in between. CDR3 length: 16 residues. The DNA for the CDR3 is TGTGCCAGCAGTTCCTCGGGACCGACCGTCGTCTATGGCTACACCTTC. Amino acid sequence: CASSSSGPTVVYGYTF.

There are a few counts of this clonotype. The chain employs TRBV24-1 and TRBJ2-1, with D maybe TRBD2 (7 bases). In germline, CDR1 is KGHDR, CDR2 SFDVKD. Trimming stripped 3 bases from V and 9 bases from J, with 17 bases between. CDR3 size: 15 residues. The CDR3 sequence is CATSDQGGGGSEQFF. CDR3 coding DNA: TGTGCCACCAGTGATCAAGGGGGGGGCGGGTCTGAGCAGTTCTTC.

This clonotype has more than one count but fewer than ten. The J gene is TRBJ1-2, the V gene TRBV5-4; D is possibly TRBD1 (5 bases). The CDR3 sequence is 14 residues long. Trimming cost V 10 bases and J 0 bases, with 16 bases left between them. Germline V gene sequence: CDR1 SGHNT, CDR2 YYREEE (reference sequence). The chain's CDR3 is CAFGAANPNYGYTF. The CDR3 coding sequence is TGTGCCTTCGGGGCGGCGAACCCTAACTATGGCTACACCTTC. Filled out from reference TRBV5-4 and TRBJ1-2, the complete variable domain reads ETGVTQSPTHLIKTRGQQVTLRCSSQSGHNTVSWYQQALGQGPQFIFQYYREEENGRGNFPPRFSGLQFPNYSSELNVNALELDDSALYLCAFGAANPNYGYTFGSGTRLTVV.

This clonotype has at least ten counts. The chain links TRBV7-9 to TRBJ2-7; no definite D call. V lost 4 bases and J 2 bases, leaving 12 bases between the germline ends. CDR3 length equals 14 residues. Germline lookup yields CDR1 SEHNR and CDR2 FQNEAQ (reference sequence). The CDR3 is CASSWGTATYEQYF. In DNA, the CDR3 is TGTGCCAGCAGCTGGGGAACAGCAACCTACGAGCAGTACTTC.

This chain joins TRBV19 and TRBJ1-4, with a tentative D call TRBD1 (5 bases). Trimming removed 8 bases from V and 2 bases from J, with 21 bases in between. Per the germline V gene, CDR1 is LNHDA and CDR2 is SQIVND (reference sequence). The CDR3 loop spans 17 amino acids. The CDR3 DNA sequence: TGTGCCAGTCTTGGACTCGTCCGGCGGGGGACTAATGAAAAACTGTTTTTT. It encodes CASLGLVRRGTNEKLFF.

This clonotype was observed at least ten times. J is TRBJ1-2 and V is TRBV7-2; D ambiguous. Per the germline V gene, CDR1 is SGHTA and CDR2 is FQGNSA. The length of the CDR3 is 14 residues. V was cut by 1 base and J by 7 bases, with 13 bases left in between. In DNA, the CDR3 is TGTGCCAGCAGCTTAGAAGCCCCTCTGGGTGGCTACACCTTC. Its protein product is CASSLEAPLGGYTF.

The CDR3 DNA follows: TGTGCCAGCAGCTCATTAGCGGAGCGCTCCTACAATGAGCAGTTCTTC. Amino acids: CASSSLAERSYNEQFF. This chain joins TRBV28 and TRBJ2-1; D is perhaps TRBD2 (6 bases). The CDR3 has 16 residues. Germline V gene sequence: CDR1 MDHEN, CDR2 SYDVKM. Trimming removed 6 bases from V and 0 bases from J, with 15 bases in between.

This clonotype was observed a single time. The J gene is TRBJ2-6, the V gene TRBV18, with TRBD1 matching 8 bases. The germline CDR1 and CDR2 sequences are KGHSH and LQKENI. V shed 0 bases, J shed 9 bases, and the junction held 7 bases outside the gene matches. This CDR3 is 16 amino acids long. CDR3 loop: CASSPPPGQVHNVLTF. CDR3 bases: TGTGCCAGCTCACCACCCCCGGGACAGGTACACAACGTCCTGACTTTC.

This rearrangement joins TRBV27 to TRBJ1-1; D not certain. The CDR3 spans 11 residues. Between the trimmed V and J ends, which lost 5 bases and 11 bases, there was a span of 12 bases. The germline CDR1 and CDR2 sequences are MNHEY and SMNVEV (reference sequence). Written as DNA, the CDR3 is TGTGCCAGCAGTGAAAAAAGGGTGGCTTTCTTT. This codes for CASSEKRVAFF.